A selection of T cell receptor beta chains follows, all from one sample in a study of vaccination effects on CD4 cells after COVID-19. No cognate antigen is known for these TCRs. Profiled with immunoSEQ multiplex PCR; TCRdb holds only in-frame clones, not every one. The sample includes around 25,000 clones, roughly 79% of them seen just once. The source was CD4+ T cells from PBMCs cultured with SARS-CoV-2 spike peptides, collected after COVID-19 vaccination. The receptor set was obtained from a human donor who received a COVID-19 vaccine. Some clones in this sample may be carry-over from other donors' samples. Each CDR3 is given with its conserved first and last residue. The D gene is left open where the match is weak. Not all rows give a size; the values are once, few, many and, for expanded clones, a class.

>NA|NA|TRBJ1-5|TRBV24-1
CATSAMGRQHF
TGTGCCACCAGTGCCATGGGACGCCAGCATTTT
>NA|TRBD1|TRBJ2-1|TRBV28
CASSAPGQGYNEQFF
TGTGCCAGCAGTGCCCCGGGACAGGGATACAATGAGCAGTTCTTC
>NA|NA|TRBJ1-4|TRBV19
CASSRNQGYDEKLFF
TGTGCCAGTAGCCGGAATCAGGGGTACGATGAAAAACTGTTTTTT
>NA|TRBD1|TRBJ2-1|TRBV4-3
CASSADRAIEQFF
TGCGCCAGCAGCGCAGACAGGGCCATTGAGCAGTTCTTC
>NA|NA|TRBJ1-4|TRBV13
CASSLAVTGTDNEKLFF
TGTGCCAGCAGCTTGGCTGTGACAGGCACCGATAATGAAAAACTGTTTTTT
>NA|NA|TRBJ1-5|TRBV30
CAWSPGRADYSNQPQHF
TGTGCCTGGAGTCCCGGTAGAGCAGACTATAGCAATCAGCCCCAGCATTTT
>NA|NA|TRBJ1-1|TRBV7-8
CASRGMGDLNTEAFF
TGTGCCAGCAGGGGGATGGGGGACTTGAACACTGAAGCTTTCTTT
>few|TRBD1|TRBJ1-1|TRBV5-1
CASSNPGQQNTEAFF
TGCGCCAGCAGCAATCCGGGACAGCAGAACACTGAAGCTTTCTTT
>once|NA|TRBJ2-2|TRBV12-3/TRBV12-4
CASISGHGELFF
TGTGCCAGCATATCCGGGCACGGGGAGCTGTTTTTT
>once|NA|TRBJ2-5|TRBV7-3
CARPGPGETQYF
TGTGCCAGGCCGGGGCCCGGGGAGACCCAGTACTTC
>NA|NA|TRBJ2-1|TRBV5-4
CASSLDLGTRSDEQFF
TGTGCCAGCAGCTTAGACCTCGGGACTCGCTCAGATGAGCAGTTCTTC
>once|NA|TRBJ1-2|TRBV14
CASSRVGNYGYTF
TGTGCCAGCAGCCGGGTAGGGAACTATGGCTACACCTTC
>NA|TRBD1|TRBJ1-6|TRBV30
CAWSRGGQGNSPLHF
TGTGCCTGGAGTCGCGGTGGACAGGGTAATTCACCCCTCCACTTT
>NA|NA|TRBJ1-6|TRBV2
CASSEVGGNSPLHF
TGTGCCAGCAGTGAAGTGGGAGGTAATTCACCCCTCCACTTT
>NA|NA|TRBJ2-4|TRBV9
CAGFCIQYF
TGTGCCGGTTTCTGCATTCAGTACTTC
>once|TRBD1|TRBJ1-3|TRBV28
CASSLGSGGGNTIYF
TGTGCCAGCAGTTTAGGCTCAGGGGGAGGAAACACCATATATTTT
>NA|NA|TRBJ2-3|TRBV7-2
CASSFLFTDTQYF
TGTGCCAGCAGCTTCCTTTTCACAGATACGCAGTATTTT
>NA|NA|TRBJ2-3|TRBV2
CASSTDHSTDTQYF
TGTGCCAGCAGTACTGACCATAGCACAGATACGCAGTATTTT
>NA|TRBD1|TRBJ1-3|TRBV6-5
CASRRGQGIRNTIYF
TGTGCCAGCAGACGCGGACAGGGAATAAGAAACACCATATATTTT
>NA|NA|TRBJ1-5|TRBV6-5
CASRQGSGQPQHF
TGTGCCAGCAGGCAGGGATCGGGACAGCCCCAGCATTTT
>NA|NA|TRBJ2-5|TRBV6-1
CASSEAPLVARGTQYF
TGTGCCAGCAGTGAAGCTCCCCTGGTAGCCCGGGGGACCCAGTACTTC
>NA|TRBD1|TRBJ1-1|TRBV7-9
CASSSRTGDTEAFF
TGTGCCAGCAGCTCGAGGACAGGGGACACTGAAGCTTTCTTT
>NA|TRBD2|TRBJ2-4|TRBV2
CASSEGPSGGALLRNIQYF
TGTGCCAGCAGTGAAGGGCCTAGCGGGGGGGCCCTATTACGAAACATTCAGTACTTC
>once|NA|TRBJ2-6|TRBV5-1
CASSLAVLSGANVLTF
TGCGCCAGCAGCTTGGCCGTGCTCTCTGGGGCCAACGTCCTGACTTTC
>NA|TRBD2|TRBJ2-5|TRBV28
CASSSGGALRETQYF
TGTGCCAGCAGTTCCGGGGGGGCCCTACGGGAGACCCAGTACTTC
>NA|NA|TRBJ2-1|TRBV19
CASKDRFYNEQFF
TGTGCCAGTAAAGACAGGTTCTACAATGAGCAGTTCTTC
>NA|NA|TRBJ1-4|TRBV6-5
CASSYGATNEKLFF
TGTGCCAGCAGTTACGGCGCAACTAATGAAAAACTGTTTTTT
>NA|NA|TRBJ2-2|TRBV6-4
CASIHTGELFF
TGTGCCAGCATCCATACCGGGGAGCTGTTTTTT
>NA|TRBD2|TRBJ2-2|TRBV5-1
CASSLERGGANTGELFF
TGCGCCAGCAGCTTGGAACGGGGGGGAGCGAACACCGGGGAGCTGTTTTTT
>NA|NA|TRBJ1-2|TRBV5-1
CASSLDQDRGYTF
TGCGCCAGCAGCTTGGACCAGGATCGTGGCTACACCTTC
>NA|NA|TRBJ2-5|TRBV5-1
CASSLGRMYQETQYF
TGCGCCAGCTCTCTGGGCAGAATGTACCAAGAGACCCAGTACTTC
>few|NA|TRBJ1-5|TRBV19
CASTHFQGSSNQPQHF
TGTGCCAGTACCCACTTTCAGGGTTCGAGCAATCAGCCCCAGCATTTT